This TCR beta chain was found in a study of shared clonotypes between healthy human individuals. Study background: Each donor's CD4 naive and CD4 memory cells filled three plates apiece, CD8 naive two, and CD8 memory one.

Notes on the study in general: For naive CD4 cells, roughly 5% of clonotypes were shared across a handful of donors. Limitation of the genetic and exposure-history diversity represented came from the few donors.

As to this clone: As yet, its antigen is unknown.

Per the study methods: Junction-only sequences without quality scores were provided by ImmunoSEQ, so filtering was different. Clones were read by immunoSEQ multiplex PCR, and TCRdb kept only the in-frame ones, dropping some. From that table come the V and J calls and clone size; the DNA was used to work out D and trimming. The table records more than 550,000 clones, roughly 72% of them present only once. This CDR3 contains 17 residues. Germline V CDR1 and CDR2: SGHAT, FQNNGV. The V gene end was trimmed by 7 bases and the J gene end by 6 bases; junction bases not matched to a gene: 20. This clonotype was sampled from a woman aged 30 to 39 in good health. Sequenced material: memory CD4+ T cells sorted from blood. Subset defined: CD45RA-negative fraction. The chain joins TRBV11-2 to TRBJ2-7, with 8 positions matching TRBD2. CDR3 sequence: CASTPRGNRGRHTEQYF. The CDR3 DNA sequence: TGTGCCAGCACTCCCCGGGGGAATCGCGGGAGGCATACCGAGCAGTACTTC.